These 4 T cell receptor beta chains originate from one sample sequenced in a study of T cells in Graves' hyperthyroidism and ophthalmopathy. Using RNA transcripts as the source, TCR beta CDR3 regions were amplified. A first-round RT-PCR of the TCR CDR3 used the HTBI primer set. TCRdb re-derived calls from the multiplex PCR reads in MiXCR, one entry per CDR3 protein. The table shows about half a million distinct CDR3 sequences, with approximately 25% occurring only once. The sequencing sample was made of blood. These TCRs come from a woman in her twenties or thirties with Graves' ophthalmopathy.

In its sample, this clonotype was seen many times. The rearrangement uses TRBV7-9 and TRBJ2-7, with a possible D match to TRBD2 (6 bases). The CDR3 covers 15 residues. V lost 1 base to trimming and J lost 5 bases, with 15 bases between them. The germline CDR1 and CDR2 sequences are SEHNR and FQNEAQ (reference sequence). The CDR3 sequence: CASSLDDTTRDEQYF. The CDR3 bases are TGTGCCAGCAGCTTAGACGACACGACTAGGGACGAGCAGTACTTC.

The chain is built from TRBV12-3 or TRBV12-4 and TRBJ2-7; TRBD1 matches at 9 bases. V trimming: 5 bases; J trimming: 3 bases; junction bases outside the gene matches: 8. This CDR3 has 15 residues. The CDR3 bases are TGTGCCAGCAGTCAGATAACAGGGGGCGGCTACGAGCAGTACTTC. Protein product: CASSQITGGGYEQYF.

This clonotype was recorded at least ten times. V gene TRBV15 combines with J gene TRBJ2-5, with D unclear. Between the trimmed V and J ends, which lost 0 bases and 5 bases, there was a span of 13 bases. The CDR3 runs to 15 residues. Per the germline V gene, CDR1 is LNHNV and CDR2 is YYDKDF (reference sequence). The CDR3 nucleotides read TGTGCCACCAGCAGAGATTATCTTTTGGTCGAGACCCAGTACTTC. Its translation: CATSRDYLLVETQYF.

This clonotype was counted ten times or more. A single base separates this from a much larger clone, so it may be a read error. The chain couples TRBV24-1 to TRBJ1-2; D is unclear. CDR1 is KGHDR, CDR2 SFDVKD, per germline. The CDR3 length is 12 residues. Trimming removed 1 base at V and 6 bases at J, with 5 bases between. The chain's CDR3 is CATSDFDDGYTF. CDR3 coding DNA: TGTGCCACCAGTGATTTTGACGATGGCTACACCTTC.